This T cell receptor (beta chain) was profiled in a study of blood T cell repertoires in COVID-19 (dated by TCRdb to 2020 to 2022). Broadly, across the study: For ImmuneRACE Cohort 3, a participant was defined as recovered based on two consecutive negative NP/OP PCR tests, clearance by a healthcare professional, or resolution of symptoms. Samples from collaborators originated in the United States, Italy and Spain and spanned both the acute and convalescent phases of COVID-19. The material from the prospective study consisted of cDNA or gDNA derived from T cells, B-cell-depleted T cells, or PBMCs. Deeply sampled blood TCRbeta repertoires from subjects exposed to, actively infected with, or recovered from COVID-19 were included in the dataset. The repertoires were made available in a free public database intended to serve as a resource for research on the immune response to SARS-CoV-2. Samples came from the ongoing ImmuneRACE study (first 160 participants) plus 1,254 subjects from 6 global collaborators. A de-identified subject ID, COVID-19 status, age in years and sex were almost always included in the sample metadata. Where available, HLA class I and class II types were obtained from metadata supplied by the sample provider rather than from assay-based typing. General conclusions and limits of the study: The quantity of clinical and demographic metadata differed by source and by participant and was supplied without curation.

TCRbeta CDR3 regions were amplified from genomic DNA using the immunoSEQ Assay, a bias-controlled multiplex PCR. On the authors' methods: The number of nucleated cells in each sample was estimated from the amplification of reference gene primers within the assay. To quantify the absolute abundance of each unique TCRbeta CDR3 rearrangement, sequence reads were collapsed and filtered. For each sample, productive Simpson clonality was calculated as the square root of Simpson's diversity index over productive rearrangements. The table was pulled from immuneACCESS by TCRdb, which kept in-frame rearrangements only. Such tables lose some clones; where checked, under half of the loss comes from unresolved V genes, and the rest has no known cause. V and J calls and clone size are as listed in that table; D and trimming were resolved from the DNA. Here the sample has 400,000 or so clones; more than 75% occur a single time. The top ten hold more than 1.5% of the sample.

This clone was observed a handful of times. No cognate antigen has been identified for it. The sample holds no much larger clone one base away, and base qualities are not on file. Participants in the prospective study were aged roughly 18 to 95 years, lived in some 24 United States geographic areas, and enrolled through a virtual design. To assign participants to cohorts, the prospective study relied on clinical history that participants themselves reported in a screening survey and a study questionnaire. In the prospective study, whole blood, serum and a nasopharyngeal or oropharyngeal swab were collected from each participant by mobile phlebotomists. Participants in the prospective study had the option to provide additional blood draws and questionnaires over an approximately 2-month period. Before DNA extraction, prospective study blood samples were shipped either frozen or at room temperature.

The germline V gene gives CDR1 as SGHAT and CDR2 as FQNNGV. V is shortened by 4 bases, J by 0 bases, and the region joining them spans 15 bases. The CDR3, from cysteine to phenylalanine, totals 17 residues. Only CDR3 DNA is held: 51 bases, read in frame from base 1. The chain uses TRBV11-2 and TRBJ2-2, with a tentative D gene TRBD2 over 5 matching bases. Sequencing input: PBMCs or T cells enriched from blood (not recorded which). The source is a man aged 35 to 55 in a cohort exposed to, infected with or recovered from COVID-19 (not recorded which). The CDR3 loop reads CASSSAGLVANTGELFF. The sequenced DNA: TGTGCCAGCAGCTCCGCCGGACTTGTAGCGAACACCGGGGAGCTGTTTTTT. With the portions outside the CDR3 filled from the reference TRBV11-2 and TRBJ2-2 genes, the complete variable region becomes EAGVAQSPRYKIIEKRQSVAFWCNPISGHATLYWYQQILGQGPKLLIQFQNNGVVDDSQLPKDRFSAERLKGVDSTLKIQPAKLEDSAVYLCASSSAGLVANTGELFFGEGSRLTVL.